These 20 T cell receptor beta chains were all obtained from the same sample, sequenced in a study of blood T cell repertoires in COVID-19 (dated by TCRdb to the early 2020s). Library preparation employed the immunoSEQ multiplex PCR assay. TCRdb retrieved this table from immuneACCESS and kept in-frame rearrangements only. Not all clones are present; in checked studies, unresolved V genes account for under half, and no reason is known for the remainder. The sample table records about 97,000 clones; 82% of these occur just once. The ten most abundant clones make up roughly 10% of the sample. The sequenced sample was peripheral blood. These receptor sequences come from a man in his 70s with acute or convalescent COVID-19.

The chain recombines TRBV7-9 with TRBJ1-1, with 8 bases aligning to TRBD1. Germline assignment: CDR1 SEHNR and CDR2 FQNEAQ (reference sequence). The CDR3 is made up of 14 amino acids. V trimming: 5 bases; J trimming: 2 bases; junction bases outside the gene matches: 4. The CDR3 nucleotides read TGTGCCAGCAGCCCTGGACAGGGAAACACTGAAGCTTTCTTT. This translates into CASSPGQGNTEAFF.

The genes are TRBV15 and TRBJ2-1, with unresolved D. Germline V gene sequence: CDR1 LNHNV, CDR2 YYDKDF (reference sequence). Trimming took off 3 bases at V and 6 bases at J, with 3 bases between the two ends. The CDR3 runs to 11 residues. The CDR3 loop reads CATSSFNEQFF. As DNA, the CDR3 is TGTGCCACCAGCAGCTTCAATGAGCAGTTCTTC.

The rearrangement uses TRBV4-1 and TRBJ1-5; D gene ambiguous. CDR1 is MGHRA, CDR2 YSYEKL, per germline. The CDR3 spans 15 residues. V was clipped by 0 bases and J by 3 bases, with 9 bases between them. The CDR3 region is CASSQDGSANQPQHF. CDR3 DNA: TGCGCCAGCAGCCAAGACGGGTCTGCCAATCAGCCCCAGCATTTT.

This clone was recorded a few times. This chain connects TRBV2 to TRBJ1-4; TRBD1 aligns across 9 bases. The CDR3 is made up of 12 amino acids. V lost 4 bases, J lost 12 bases, and 3 bases stayed unmatched. The germline CDR1 and CDR2 sequences are SNHLY and FYNNEI. The CDR3 sequence: CASSGQGVELFF. Here the CDR3 DNA reads TGTGCCAGCAGTGGACAGGGGGTTGAACTGTTTTTT.

This chain links TRBV5-4 with TRBJ1-2, with D maybe TRBD1 (5 bases). The germline CDR1 and CDR2 sequences are SGHNT and YYREEE (reference sequence). The CDR3 has 15 residues. V shed 4 bases and J shed 2 bases, with 15 bases lying between them. In nucleotides, the CDR3 is TGTGCCAGCAGCGACCGGGCAGGGCTAAACTATGGCTACACCTTC. This sequence encodes CASSDRAGLNYGYTF. Supplemented by reference TRBV5-4 and TRBJ1-2, the full variable domain reads ETGVTQSPTHLIKTRGQQVTLRCSSQSGHNTVSWYQQALGQGPQFIFQYYREEENGRGNFPPRFSGLQFPNYSSELNVNALELDDSALYLCASSDRAGLNYGYTFGSGTRLTVV.

The chain recombines TRBV28 with TRBJ1-4, with TRBD1 identical over 8 bases. V lost 7 bases to trimming and J lost 3 bases; unmatched junction nucleotides: 7. CDR1 MDHEN and CDR2 SYDVKM come from the germline V gene. The CDR3 extends over 15 amino acids. The CDR3 protein is CASNDPQGANEKLFF. Here the CDR3 DNA reads TGTGCCAGCAACGACCCACAGGGGGCTAATGAAAAACTGTTTTTT.

In regard to this clone: A read error may account for a junction end that differs from germline. J is TRBJ2-5 and V is TRBV7-7; D gene uncertain. The CDR3 is 13 amino acids. Looked up from germline, CDR1 is SSHAT and CDR2 is FNYEAQ (reference sequence). The CDR3 spells CASSLWQQETQYF. Written as DNA, the CDR3 is TGTGCTAGCAGCTTATGGCAGCAAGAGACCCAGTACTTC. Full variable domain (missing parts from reference TRBV7-7 and TRBJ2-5): GAGVSQSPRYKVTKRGQDVTLRCDPISSHATLYWYQQALGQGPEFLTYFNYEAQPDKSGLPSDRFSAERPEGSISTLTIQRTEQRDSAMYRCASSLWQQETQYFGPGTRLLVL.

V and J are TRBV20-1 and TRBJ1-4; D uncertain. The germline CDR1 and CDR2 sequences are DFQATT and SNEGSKA (reference sequence). This CDR3 has 14 amino acids. Trimming stripped 3 bases from V and 5 bases from J, with 13 bases between. CDR3 protein: CSASTAGFNEKLFF. Written as DNA, the CDR3 is TGCAGTGCTAGTACGGCGGGGTTCAATGAAAAACTGTTTTTT.

V usage is TRBV7-2 and J usage is TRBJ2-2; perhaps TRBD2 as D (6 bases). The CDR3 loop spans 16 amino acids. V gave up 2 bases and J gave up 1 base, with 11 bases separating them. CDR1 and CDR2 (germline): SGHTA, FQGNSA. Here the CDR3 reads CASSLSSAENTGELFF. DNA for the CDR3: TGTGCCAGCAGCTTATCTAGCGCAGAGAACACCGGGGAGCTGTTTTTT.

The genes are TRBV7-9 and TRBJ2-3; 7 positions agree with TRBD1. CDR1 SEHNR and CDR2 FQNEAQ come from the germline V gene (reference sequence). The CDR3 contains 15 residues. V gave up 5 bases and J gave up 6 bases; unmatched junction bases: 11. This chain's CDR3 is CASSEKTGTSDTQYF. CDR3 DNA sequence: TGTGCCAGCAGCGAGAAGACAGGGACCTCCGATACGCAGTATTTT.

The table lists this clone with a few counts. The gene calls are TRBV19 and TRBJ1-2; 10 nucleotides line up with TRBD1. Germline values: CDR1 LNHDA, CDR2 SQIVND (reference sequence). Germline trimming cut 3 bases from V and 7 bases from J; bases unmatched to any gene: 5. CDR3 length: 14 amino acids. CDR3 sequence: CASSMLGQGSGYTF. CDR3 in DNA: TGTGCCAGTAGTATGTTGGGACAGGGGTCTGGCTACACCTTC.

The chain is built from TRBV14 and TRBJ2-7, with D possibly being TRBD1 (6 bases). Germline-derived CDR1 and CDR2 are SGHDN and FVKESK. The ends were cut back, 3 bases at V and 3 bases at J, with 15 bases in the middle. CDR3 length: 15 residues. Here the CDR3 DNA reads TGTGCCAGCAGCCACCGCAAGGGCAGGGGCTACGAGCAGTACTTC. This sequence encodes CASSHRKGRGYEQYF.

The V and J genes are TRBV7-2 and TRBJ2-5, with D possibly matching TRBD2 (6 bases). The CDR3 consists of 13 residues. V dropped 6 bases and J dropped 6 bases, with 14 bases sitting between them. Germline loops: CDR1 SGHTA, CDR2 FQGNSA. CDR3 bases: TGTGCCAGCAGGGGAACAGCGGGCCAGACCCAGTACTTC. Amino acid sequence: CASRGTAGQTQYF.

The V and J genes are TRBV12-3 or TRBV12-4 and TRBJ2-1; 9 positions match TRBD1. The CDR3 runs to 13 residues. V trimming: 7 bases; J trimming: 10 bases; junction bases outside the gene matches: 8. The CDR3: CASIRTGVFEQFF. In nucleotides, the CDR3 is TGTGCCAGCATTAGGACAGGGGTTTTCGAGCAGTTCTTC.

The chain has TRBV3-1 (or the pseudogene TRBV3-2) and TRBJ2-2; D is possibly TRBD2 (5 bases). The CDR3 consists of 16 residues. The germline V gene has CDR1 LGHDT and CDR2 YNNKEL (reference sequence). V shed 1 base and J shed 5 bases, with 14 bases lying between them. The CDR3 bases are TGTGCCAGCAGCCAAGCTGCCAACCCGGGGACCGGGGAGCTGTTTTTT. Translation: CASSQAANPGTGELFF.

V gene TRBV7-2 combines with J gene TRBJ2-2; 9 positions match TRBD2. This CDR3 spans 16 amino acids. Losses at the gene ends were 4 bases for V and 5 bases for J; bases not matched to a gene: 8. Germline CDR1 reads SGHTA; CDR2 reads FQGNSA. The CDR3 nucleotides read TGTGCCAGCAGCTCCCGGACTAGCGTTGGGACCGGGGAGCTGTTTTTT. It is translated as CASSSRTSVGTGELFF.

This clone was counted ten times or more. The chain has TRBV7-9 and TRBJ2-1, with a weak D call TRBD2 (6 bases). Germline loops: CDR1 SEHNR, CDR2 FQNEAQ (reference sequence). The V end was cut by 6 bases, the J end by 0 bases, with 15 bases between. The CDR3 spans 16 residues. The chain's CDR3 is CASRPPSGSSYNEQFF. CDR3 coding DNA: TGTGCCAGCAGACCCCCTTCCGGGAGCTCCTACAATGAGCAGTTCTTC.

The chain carries TRBV14 and TRBJ2-3; TRBD1 might be the D (5 bases). V gave up 0 bases and J gave up 8 bases, with 18 bases separating them. The CDR3 spans 16 residues. Germline CDR1 SGHDN, CDR2 FVKESK. The CDR3 DNA sequence: TGTGCCAGCAGCCAAGACCCTGGACGGGTTGGGGCTACGCAGTATTTT. Translation: CASSQDPGRVGATQYF.

This clone occurred once. The chain has TRBV27 and TRBJ2-7; D is possibly TRBD1 (5 bases). The CDR3 covers 14 residues. The V end lost 1 base, the J end lost 3 bases, and 10 bases lay between the germline ends. Germline V CDR1 and CDR2: MNHEY, SMNVEV (reference sequence). CDR3 residues: CASSLWGRFYEQYF. CDR3 nucleotides: TGTGCCAGCAGTTTATGGGGCAGATTCTACGAGCAGTACTTC.

This clone is a singleton in its sample. The chain uses TRBV6-6 and TRBJ2-3; a possible D gene is TRBD2 (6 bases). This CDR3 has 15 amino acids. CDR1 and CDR2 from the germline V gene are MNHNY and SVGAGI (reference sequence). Trimming removed 0 bases from V and 0 bases from J, with 7 bases in between. The CDR3 is CASSYSRGSTDTQYF. The CDR3 nucleotides are TGTGCCAGCAGTTACTCGCGGGGTAGCACAGATACGCAGTATTTT.